This T cell receptor (beta chain) was found in a study of shared clonotypes between healthy human individuals. On this clone: Antigen: not known.

Study-wide results and caveats: For naive CD4 cells, around 5% of clonotypes were shared across a handful of donors.

The CDR3 loop spans 13 amino acids. V was trimmed by 6 bases and J by 0 bases, leaving 6 bases between them. The germline V gene encodes CDR1 MDHEN and CDR2 SYDVKM. Sorted-subset replicate PCRs used 200 to 250 ng DNA, some 33,000 T cell genomes. Measured with immunoSEQ multiplex PCR; TCRdb has only the in-frame clones, and not every one. The sample lists hundreds of thousands of clones; around three quarters were seen once. This chain uses TRBV28 with TRBJ2-4; D not certain. The sequenced sample was memory CD4+ T cells sorted from blood. Documented subset: CD45RA-negative fraction. This TCR came from a woman under 40 in good health. CDR3 sequence reads: CASRTVAKNIQYF. The CDR3 coding sequence is TGTGCCAGCAGGACGGTAGCCAAAAACATTCAGTACTTC.